The 20 T cell receptor beta chains reported below all come from one sample, sequenced in a study of beta chain features in type 1 diabetes. Overall study results and limits: Shortening that was moderate but significant affected the TCRB CDR3s of Type 1 diabetes patients in all four CD4+ subsets.

The whole isolated RNA underwent reverse transcription, so sequencing captured expressed TCRB transcripts. Generated by immunoSEQ multiplex PCR, the TCRdb table keeps only in-frame clones and is missing some. The table shows about 270,000 clones, with roughly an eighth occurring only once. These receptors have no identified antigens. The specimen sequenced was naive CD4+ T cells from blood. The receptors come from a man under 40 with type 1 diabetes.

The chain recombines TRBV25-1 with TRBJ2-1; 7 bases are shared with TRBD2. With 1 base clipped from V and 2 bases from J, the junction kept 5 bases outside the gene matches. CDR3 length: 16 amino acids. Germline lookup yields CDR1 MGHDK and CDR2 SYGVNS. CDR3 sequence reads: CASSEWGGSAYNEQFF. CDR3 DNA: TGTGCCAGCAGTGAATGGGGCGGGAGCGCCTACAATGAGCAGTTCTTC.

This clone was seen a few times. A read error may account for a junction end that differs from germline. This chain links TRBV7-9 with TRBJ1-5; the match to TRBD1 covers 12 bases. Germline loops: CDR1 SEHNR, CDR2 FQNEAQ (reference sequence). The CDR3 runs to 17 residues. The CDR3 reads CASSLAAGTGGMGPQHF. CDR3 in DNA: TGTGCCAGCAGCCTAGCAGCCGGGACAGGGGGCATGGGGCCCCAGCATTTT. Based on the CDR3 plus reference TRBV7-9 and TRBJ1-5, the full variable domain is DTGVSQNPRHKITKRGQNVTFRCDPISEHNRLYWYRQTLGQGPEFLTYFQNEAQLEKSRLLSDRFSAERPKGSFSTLEIQRTEQGDSAMYLCASSLAAGTGGMGPQHFGDGTRLSIL.

This clone has more than one count but fewer than ten. The gene calls are TRBV4-1 and TRBJ2-1; D is uncertain. The CDR3 contains 15 residues. Trimming stripped 6 bases from V and 5 bases from J, with 17 bases between. The germline CDR1 and CDR2 sequences are MGHRA and YSYEKL. CDR3: CASRRNPRGDNEQFF. As DNA, the CDR3 is TGCGCCAGCAGACGAAACCCGAGAGGCGACAATGAGCAGTTCTTC.

The chain joins TRBV4-3 to TRBJ1-2; D might be TRBD1 (6 bases). Trimming left V 5 bases short and J 2 bases short, with 15 bases between. Germline loops: CDR1 LGHNA, CDR2 YSLEER. This CDR3 has 15 amino acids. CDR3 in amino acids: CASSNRLGQNYGYTF. The CDR3 nucleotides are TGCGCCAGCAGCAACCGCTTAGGACAGAACTATGGCTACACCTTC.

The genes are TRBV27 and TRBJ2-1, with TRBD2 matching 14 bases. Germline CDR1 and CDR2: MNHEY and SMNVEV (reference sequence). The CDR3 totals 15 residues. The trim removed 5 bases at V and 7 bases at J, leaving 4 bases unmatched. In DNA, the CDR3 is TGTGCCAGCAGTCCGCGACTAGCGGGAGGGAATGAGCAGTTCTTC. Protein product: CASSPRLAGGNEQFF.

The V and J genes are TRBV7-9 and TRBJ2-7, with 7 nucleotides matching TRBD1. Trimming took 5 bases from V and 1 from J; bases not matched to a gene: 5. Germline CDR1 SEHNR, CDR2 FQNEAQ (reference sequence). The CDR3 has 14 amino acids. The CDR3 spells CASSLRGQSYEQYF. DNA for the CDR3: TGTGCCAGCAGCCTCCGGGGACAGTCCTACGAGCAGTACTTC.

This clone was counted a few times. The V gene is TRBV2, the J gene TRBJ2-7, with 11 bases identical to TRBD2. CDR1 and CDR2 (germline): SNHLY, FYNNEI. V was pared by 4 bases and J by 4 bases, with 3 bases of the junction left unmatched. This CDR3 has 14 amino acids. The CDR3 nucleotides are TGTGCCAGCAGTGGGACTAGCGGGTTTTACGAGCAGTACTTC. This translates into CASSGTSGFYEQYF.

A few counts support this clone. The chain links TRBV2 to TRBJ2-1, with no clear D. Germline CDR1 reads SNHLY; CDR2 reads FYNNEI. V was shortened by 4 bases and J by 0 bases, with 10 bases between the two germline ends. The CDR3 spans 15 residues. The CDR3 coding sequence is TGTGCCAGCAGTGTCCGTTCTAGCTCCTACAATGAGCAGTTCTTC. Translation: CASSVRSSSYNEQFF. Supplemented by reference TRBV2 and TRBJ2-1, the full variable domain reads EPEVTQTPSHQVTQMGQEVILRCVPISNHLYFYWYRQILGQKVEFLVSFYNNEISEKSEIFDDQFSVERPDGSNFTLKIRSTKLEDSAMYFCASSVRSSSYNEQFFGPGTRLTVL.

The gene calls are TRBV2 and TRBJ1-3; D uncertain. This CDR3 has 14 residues. The germline V gene has CDR1 SNHLY and CDR2 FYNNEI. V gave up 5 bases and J gave up 0 bases, with 8 bases separating them. CDR3 DNA: TGTGCCAGCAGTTACACCCGCTCTGGAAACACCATATATTTT. Amino acid sequence: CASSYTRSGNTIYF.

This clone was seen only a few times. This sequence joins TRBV15 and TRBJ1-1; D is uncertain. The CDR3 spans 16 residues. Trimming shortened V by 0 bases and J by 7 bases, and 18 bases separated the two germline ends. Germline loops: CDR1 LNHNV, CDR2 YYDKDF (reference sequence). The CDR3 spells CATSRDGSPLPFEAFF. CDR3 DNA: TGTGCCACCAGCAGAGACGGGAGCCCTTTACCGTTTGAAGCTTTCTTT.

The table lists this clone with a few counts. The chain couples TRBV29-1 to TRBJ2-1, with 9 bases identical to TRBD2. The V and J ends lost 2 bases and 4 bases, in that order; junction bases with no gene match: 3. This CDR3 spans 14 amino acids. Germline V gene sequence: CDR1 SQVTM, CDR2 ANQGSEA. CDR3 residues: CSVERLAEYNEQFF. The CDR3 coding sequence is TGCAGCGTTGAACGACTAGCGGAATACAATGAGCAGTTCTTC.

This clone showed up just a few times. CDR3 sequence (DNA): TGTGCTAGTGGTGTGTTGACAGGCGGGAGTCCCGGGGAGCTGTTTTTT. It yields the protein CASGVLTGGSPGELFF. The genes are TRBV12-5 and TRBJ2-2, with D possibly TRBD2 on 7 matching bases. CDR1 LGHNT and CDR2 FRNRAP come from the germline V gene. The CDR3 loop spans 16 amino acids. Trimming pared 5 bases from V and 6 bases from J, leaving 19 bases between. The full variable domain, rest sourced from reference TRBV12-5 and TRBJ2-2, is DARVTQTPRHKVTEMGQEVTMRCQPILGHNTVFWYRQTMMQGLELLAYFRNRAPLDDSGMPKDRFSAEMPDATLATLKIQPSEPRDSAVYFCASGVLTGGSPGELFFGEGSRLTVL.

This clone was observed a few times. The CDR3 spells CASSLTGGDEKLFF. The CDR3 DNA reads TGTGCCAGCAGCTTAACAGGGGGAGATGAAAAACTGTTTTTT. The gene calls are TRBV11-2 and TRBJ1-4; 8 bases fit TRBD1. This CDR3 contains 14 residues. Germline CDR1 is SGHAT and CDR2 is FQNNGV. The trim removed 2 bases at V and 6 bases at J, leaving 2 bases unmatched.

This clone has just a few counts. Here the CDR3 reads CASASSGANVLTF. In nucleotides, the CDR3 is TGTGCTAGTGCTAGCTCTGGGGCCAACGTCCTGACTTTC. The chain uses TRBV12-5 and TRBJ2-6; D is ambiguous. Trimming took 7 bases from V and 0 from J, leaving 4 bases between them. Per germline, CDR1 LGHNT and CDR2 FRNRAP. The CDR3 loop spans 13 amino acids.

The table lists this clone with a few counts. Other DNA sequences in the sample encode the same CDR3. This chain links TRBV2 with TRBJ1-5, with a weak D call TRBD1 (5 bases). V lost 6 bases and J lost 3, with 12 bases in between. In germline, CDR1 is SNHLY, CDR2 FYNNEI. This CDR3 has 14 residues. The CDR3 here is CASSGGRINQPQHF. The DNA for the CDR3 is TGTGCCAGCAGCGGGGGACGAATCAATCAGCCCCAGCATTTT. Filled out from reference TRBV2 and TRBJ1-5, the complete variable domain reads EPEVTQTPSHQVTQMGQEVILRCVPISNHLYFYWYRQILGQKVEFLVSFYNNEISEKSEIFDDQFSVERPDGSNFTLKIRSTKLEDSAMYFCASSGGRINQPQHFGDGTRLSIL.

This chain links TRBV18 with TRBJ2-1; D remains unclear. The CDR3 totals 17 residues. V lost 3 bases and J lost 0, with 15 bases in between. CDR1 is KGHSH and CDR2 is LQKENI in the germline V gene. The CDR3 protein is CASSPFPRPSSYNEQFF. CDR3 sequence (DNA): TGTGCCAGCTCACCCTTCCCAAGACCTAGCTCCTACAATGAGCAGTTCTTC. The full variable domain, in which reference TRBV18 and TRBJ2-1 provide the parts outside the CDR3, is NAGVMQNPRHLVRRRGQEARLRCSPMKGHSHVYWYRQLPEEGLKFMVYLQKENIIDESGMPKERFSAEFPKEGPSILRIQQVVRGDSAAYFCASSPFPRPSSYNEQFFGPGTRLTVL.

J is TRBJ2-1 and V is TRBV11-2, with 7 bases matching TRBD1. In germline, CDR1 is SGHAT, CDR2 FQNNGV. V lost 5 bases and J lost 2; bases outside the gene matches: 9. The CDR3 extends over 16 amino acids. The CDR3 is CASSIRTGNTYNEQFF. The CDR3 bases are TGTGCCAGCAGCATCCGGACAGGCAATACCTACAATGAGCAGTTCTTC.

There are a few counts of this clone. The CDR3 nucleotides read TGTGCCAGCAGCTTGGGACTAGCGGGACTGGATGAGCAGTTCTTC. Its protein product is CASSLGLAGLDEQFF. The V and J genes are TRBV7-7 and TRBJ2-1; 13 bases map to TRBD2. J lost 8 bases, V lost 3 bases, and 4 bases had no gene match. This CDR3 spans 15 amino acids. The germline CDR1 and CDR2 sequences are SSHAT and FNYEAQ (reference sequence).

The sample holds a few counts of this clone. This rearrangement joins TRBV9 to TRBJ1-2, with TRBD1 matching 9 bases. Germline V gene data show CDR1 as SGDLS and CDR2 as YYNGEE. This CDR3 is built from 13 residues. V was pared by 4 bases and J by 8 bases, with 6 bases of the junction left unmatched. CDR3 residues: CASSPGTGRGYTF. The CDR3 DNA follows: TGTGCCAGCAGCCCAGGGACAGGGCGAGGCTACACCTTC.

This clone was counted between two and nine times. The chain has TRBV14 and TRBJ2-7; maybe TRBD2 (6 bases). Trimming removed 3 bases from V and 6 bases from J, with 12 bases in between. The germline V gene encodes CDR1 SGHDN and CDR2 FVKESK. The CDR3 is 13 residues long. In nucleotides, the CDR3 is TGTGCCAGCAGCCAGACCCCCGGGGGCGAGCAGTACTTC. Translation: CASSQTPGGEQYF. The variable domain in full, completed from reference TRBV14 and TRBJ2-7, reads EAGVTQFPSHSVIEKGQTVTLRCDPISGHDNLYWYRRVMGKEIKFLLHFVKESKQDESGMPNNRFLAERTGGTYSTLKVQPAELEDSGVYFCASSQTPGGEQYFGPGTRLTVT.